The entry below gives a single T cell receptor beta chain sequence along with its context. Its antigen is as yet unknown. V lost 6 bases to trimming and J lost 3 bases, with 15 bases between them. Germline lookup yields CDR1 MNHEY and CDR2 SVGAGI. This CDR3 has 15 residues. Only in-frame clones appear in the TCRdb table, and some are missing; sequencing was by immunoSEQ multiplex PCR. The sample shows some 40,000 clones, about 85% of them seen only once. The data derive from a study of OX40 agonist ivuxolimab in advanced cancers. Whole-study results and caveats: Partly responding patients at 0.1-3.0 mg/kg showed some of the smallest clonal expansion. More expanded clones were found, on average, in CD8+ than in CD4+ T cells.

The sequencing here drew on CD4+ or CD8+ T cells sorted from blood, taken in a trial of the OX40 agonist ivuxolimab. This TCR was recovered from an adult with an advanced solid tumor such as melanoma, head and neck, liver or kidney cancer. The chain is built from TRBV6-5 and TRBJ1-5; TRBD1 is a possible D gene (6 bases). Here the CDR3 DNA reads TGTGCCAGCAGAACCGGACTGGGGGCCAATCAGCCCCAGCATTTT. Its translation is CASRTGLGANQPQHF.